This T cell receptor (beta chain) came from a study of CD8+ T cells in alopecia areata. Looking at the study overall: Percent of scalp involved defined treated patients' severity scores. Study-level points and caveats: The study found higher clonality in lesional than normal scalp, especially in alopecia totalis/universalis. Normal skin's resident alphabeta T cells are sequenced alongside lesional scalp T cells. Numerous clones, expanded in lesions, remained in scalp and blood during tofacitinib.

Following RNA extraction, reverse transcription yielded cDNA that acted as the sequencing template. This table comes from immunoSEQ multiplex PCR, and its TCRdb copy is limited to in-frame clones, with some not included. The table lists about 200,000 clones, roughly 64% of them singletons. This clone was observed a few times. Its antigen is undetermined. Treatment meaning: oral pan-JAK inhibitor, 5-10 mg twice daily. The source was CD4+ T cells sorted from blood, collected at week 24, from a patient treated with tofacitinib. This TCR derives from a human donor with alopecia areata.

The CDR3 DNA reads as TGTGCCAGTAGTGGGGACAGAAATCAGCCCCAGCATTTT. It specifies CASSGDRNQPQHF. V is TRBV19 and J is TRBJ1-5, with 7 bases that match TRBD1. CDR3 size: 13 residues. CDR1 and CDR2 from the germline V gene are LNHDA and SQIVND (reference sequence). V was clipped by 5 bases and J by 4 bases; unmatched bases: 2. Full variable domain (rest looked up from reference TRBV19 and TRBJ1-5): DGGITQSPKYLFRKEGQNVTLSCEQNLNHDAMYWYRQDPGQGLRLIYYSQIVNDFQKGDIAEGYSVSREKKESFPLTVTSAQKNPTAFYLCASSGDRNQPQHFGDGTRLSIL.